A selection of T cell receptor beta chains follows, all from one sample in a study of beta chain features in type 1 diabetes. Data came from immunoSEQ multiplex PCR; TCRdb stores just in-frame clones and leaves some out. The table includes a few hundred thousand clones, roughly 12% detected once. The sequenced sample was naive CD4+ T cells from blood. Every receptor here comes from a woman under 30 with type 1 diabetes. CDR3s include the opening cysteine and the closing phenylalanine or tryptophan. A D gene is named only where the DNA matches it firmly. A clone size is listed for some rows: how often the clone was seen (once, few, many), or a class if it is expanded.

CDR3aa: CASSQESSGGAGDTQYF
CDR3nt: TGCGCCAGCAGCCAAGAGTCTAGCGGGGGGGCGGGAGATACGCAGTATTTT
len: 17
v_gene: TRBV4-3
j_gene: TRBJ2-3
d_gene: TRBD2
abundance: NA

CDR3aa: CASSLGQASGANVLTF
CDR3nt: TGCGCCAGCAGCTTGGGACAGGCTTCTGGGGCCAACGTCCTGACTTTC
len: 16
v_gene: TRBV5-1
j_gene: TRBJ2-6
d_gene: NA
abundance: few

CDR3aa: CSASRQGEQFF
CDR3nt: TGCAGTGCTAGTAGGCAGGGTGAGCAGTTCTTC
len: 11
v_gene: TRBV20-1
j_gene: TRBJ2-1
d_gene: NA
abundance: few

CDR3aa: CAWATGGHYGYTF
CDR3nt: TGTGCCTGGGCGACAGGGGGCCACTATGGCTACACCTTC
len: 13
v_gene: TRBV30
j_gene: TRBJ1-2
d_gene: TRBD1
abundance: few

CDR3aa: CASSNRRPPPNYGYTF
CDR3nt: TGTGCCAGCAGCAATCGGAGGCCTCCACCTAACTATGGCTACACCTTC
len: 16
v_gene: TRBV21-1
j_gene: TRBJ1-2
d_gene: NA
abundance: few

CDR3aa: CASSVGLLRESGELFF
CDR3nt: TGTGCCAGCAGCGTGGGCTTACTGCGGGAATCCGGGGAGCTGTTTTTT
len: 16
v_gene: TRBV11-3
j_gene: TRBJ2-2
d_gene: NA
abundance: few

CDR3aa: CATSRDGQGSTDTQYF
CDR3nt: TGTGCCACCAGCAGAGATGGACAGGGTAGCACAGATACGCAGTATTTT
len: 16
v_gene: TRBV15
j_gene: TRBJ2-3
d_gene: TRBD1
abundance: few

CDR3aa: CASEGFREGVYGYTF
CDR3nt: TGTGCCAGCGAGGGGTTTCGGGAGGGTGTCTATGGCTACACCTTC
len: 15
v_gene: TRBV9
j_gene: TRBJ1-2
d_gene: NA
abundance: NA

CDR3aa: CASSYDRGYGYTF
CDR3nt: TGTGCCAGCAGTTACGACAGGGGATATGGCTACACCTTC
len: 13
v_gene: TRBV6-5
j_gene: TRBJ1-2
d_gene: TRBD1
abundance: NA

CDR3aa: CASSSGQGSYNEQFF
CDR3nt: TGTGCCAGCAGTAGTGGACAGGGGTCCTACAATGAGCAGTTCTTC
len: 15
v_gene: TRBV28
j_gene: TRBJ2-1
d_gene: TRBD1
abundance: NA

CDR3aa: CASTRTGMNTEAFF
CDR3nt: TGTGCCAGCACCCGAACAGGAATGAACACTGAAGCTTTCTTT
len: 14
v_gene: TRBV25-1
j_gene: TRBJ1-1
d_gene: NA
abundance: few

CDR3aa: CASSLAQGSHEQYF
CDR3nt: TGCGCCAGCAGCTTGGCGCAGGGGTCCCACGAGCAGTACTTC
len: 14
v_gene: TRBV5-1
j_gene: TRBJ2-7
d_gene: NA
abundance: few

CDR3aa: CASSVAGTSSYEQYF
CDR3nt: TGTGCCAGCAGCGTCGCCGGGACTAGCTCCTACGAGCAGTACTTC
len: 15
v_gene: TRBV7-9
j_gene: TRBJ2-7
d_gene: TRBD2
abundance: NA

CDR3aa: CASSLGSWTTWETQYF
CDR3nt: TGTGCCAGCAGCTTAGGGTCGTGGACTACGTGGGAGACCCAGTACTTC
len: 16
v_gene: TRBV7-9
j_gene: TRBJ2-5
d_gene: NA
abundance: NA

CDR3aa: CASSPRTSGTYSPTYNEQFF
CDR3nt: TGTGCCAGCAGCCCGCGGACTAGCGGCACTTATTCACCAACCTACAATGAGCAGTTCTTC
len: 20
v_gene: TRBV4-2
j_gene: TRBJ2-1
d_gene: TRBD2
abundance: NA

CDR3aa: CAISPIRGGGNYNEQFF
CDR3nt: TGTGCCATCAGTCCCATCCGGGGCGGGGGGAATTACAATGAGCAGTTCTTC
len: 17
v_gene: TRBV10-3
j_gene: TRBJ2-1
d_gene: TRBD2
abundance: NA

CDR3aa: CAVAMPPPGTEAFF
CDR3nt: TGTGCCGTCGCGATGCCCCCCCCCGGGACTGAAGCTTTCTTT
len: 14
v_gene: TRBV7-9
j_gene: TRBJ1-1
d_gene: NA
abundance: few

CDR3aa: CASKLNEKLFF
CDR3nt: TGTGCCAGCAAGCTTAATGAAAAACTGTTTTTT
len: 11
v_gene: TRBV6-5
j_gene: TRBJ1-4
d_gene: NA
abundance: few

CDR3aa: CASSPNSGGSTEAFF
CDR3nt: TGTGCCAGCAGCCCAAACTCAGGGGGTTCAACTGAAGCTTTCTTT
len: 15
v_gene: TRBV7-2
j_gene: TRBJ1-1
d_gene: TRBD1
abundance: few

CDR3aa: CASSQRLGQGMAEAFF
CDR3nt: TGCGCCAGCAGCCAAAGATTGGGACAGGGGATGGCTGAAGCTTTCTTT
len: 16
v_gene: TRBV4-3
j_gene: TRBJ1-1
d_gene: TRBD1
abundance: NA

CDR3aa: CASSQPQGLGPLAGNEKLFF
CDR3nt: TGCGCCAGCAGCCAACCACAGGGGCTTGGCCCACTTGCCGGTAATGAAAAACTGTTTTTT
len: 20
v_gene: TRBV4-1
j_gene: TRBJ1-4
d_gene: TRBD1
abundance: few

CDR3aa: CATSRGHGNTGELFF
CDR3nt: TGTGCCACCAGCAGGGGACACGGGAACACCGGGGAGCTGTTTTTT
len: 15
v_gene: TRBV15
j_gene: TRBJ2-2
d_gene: NA
abundance: NA

CDR3aa: CAWDRGSNEQFF
CDR3nt: TGTGCCTGGGACAGGGGGAGCAATGAGCAGTTCTTC
len: 12
v_gene: TRBV30
j_gene: TRBJ2-1
d_gene: TRBD1
abundance: NA

CDR3aa: CSVGREETQYF
CDR3nt: TGCAGCGTTGGTCGGGAAGAGACCCAGTACTTC
len: 11
v_gene: TRBV29-1
j_gene: TRBJ2-5
d_gene: NA
abundance: few

CDR3aa: CASSRLAPDTQYF
CDR3nt: TGTGCCAGCAGCCGACTAGCTCCAGATACGCAGTATTTT
len: 13
v_gene: TRBV5-4
j_gene: TRBJ2-3
d_gene: TRBD2
abundance: few

CDR3aa: CSVEGQASGRALTDTQYF
CDR3nt: TGCAGCGTTGAGGGACAGGCTAGCGGGAGGGCCTTGACAGATACGCAGTATTTT
len: 18
v_gene: TRBV29-1
j_gene: TRBJ2-3
d_gene: TRBD2
abundance: NA

CDR3aa: CASSYSSGVGANVLTF
CDR3nt: TGTGCCAGCAGTTACTCATCCGGGGTAGGGGCCAACGTCCTGACTTTC
len: 16
v_gene: TRBV6-6
j_gene: TRBJ2-6
d_gene: NA
abundance: NA

CDR3aa: CASSLGERESPYNEQFF
CDR3nt: TGCGCCAGCAGCTTGGGGGAGCGGGAGTCCCCCTACAATGAGCAGTTCTTC
len: 17
v_gene: TRBV5-1
j_gene: TRBJ2-1
d_gene: TRBD2
abundance: few

CDR3aa: CASSLRTRYGEQYF
CDR3nt: TGTGCCAGCAGCCTAAGGACTAGATACGGCGAGCAGTACTTC
len: 14
v_gene: TRBV27
j_gene: TRBJ2-7
d_gene: TRBD2
abundance: few

CDR3aa: CASSSSGLAGYGELFF
CDR3nt: TGTGCCAGCAGCTCCTCGGGACTAGCGGGATACGGGGAGCTGTTTTTT
len: 16
v_gene: TRBV5-4
j_gene: TRBJ2-2
d_gene: TRBD2
abundance: few

CDR3aa: CASKVAGTAETEAFF
CDR3nt: TGTGCCAGCAAAGTGGCAGGGACAGCGGAAACTGAAGCTTTCTTT
len: 15
v_gene: TRBV7-2
j_gene: TRBJ1-1
d_gene: TRBD1
abundance: few

CDR3aa: CASSALRGLPAGELFF
CDR3nt: TGTGCCAGCAGCGCCCTAAGGGGCCTCCCAGCCGGGGAGCTGTTTTTT
len: 16
v_gene: TRBV9
j_gene: TRBJ2-2
d_gene: NA
abundance: few

CDR3aa: CASSWGLEDNEQFF
CDR3nt: TGCGCCAGCAGCTGGGGACTAGAGGACAATGAGCAGTTCTTC
len: 14
v_gene: TRBV5-1
j_gene: TRBJ2-1
d_gene: TRBD2
abundance: few

CDR3aa: CASSLGEGPQQYF
CDR3nt: TGTGCCAGCAGCTTAGGGGAGGGCCCGCAGCAGTACTTC
len: 13
v_gene: TRBV7-2
j_gene: TRBJ2-7
d_gene: TRBD2
abundance: NA

CDR3aa: CASSQEREGGYTF
CDR3nt: TGTGCCAGCTCCCAAGAGAGGGAAGGAGGCTACACCTTC
len: 13
v_gene: TRBV18
j_gene: TRBJ1-2
d_gene: NA
abundance: NA

CDR3aa: CASSPIRGHRVGQPQHF
CDR3nt: TGTGCCAGCAGCCCAATCCGCGGTCACAGGGTGGGTCAGCCCCAGCATTTT
len: 17
v_gene: TRBV7-8
j_gene: TRBJ1-5
d_gene: NA
abundance: NA

CDR3aa: CSVVGGGAYETQYF
CDR3nt: TGCAGCGTTGTGGGCGGGGGGGCCTATGAGACCCAGTACTTC
len: 14
v_gene: TRBV29-1
j_gene: TRBJ2-5
d_gene: TRBD2
abundance: few

CDR3aa: CASSESYQETQYF
CDR3nt: TGTGCCAGCAGTGAATCTTACCAAGAGACCCAGTACTTC
len: 13
v_gene: TRBV25-1
j_gene: TRBJ2-5
d_gene: NA
abundance: few

CDR3aa: CASSSPGPGVNIQYF
CDR3nt: TGTGCCAGCAGCTCCCCGGGCCCCGGGGTAAACATTCAGTACTTC
len: 15
v_gene: TRBV5-4
j_gene: TRBJ2-4
d_gene: NA
abundance: few

CDR3aa: CASSSTSGPLNEQFF
CDR3nt: TGTGCCAGCAGTTCCACTAGCGGCCCGCTCAATGAGCAGTTCTTC
len: 15
v_gene: TRBV27
j_gene: TRBJ2-1
d_gene: TRBD2
abundance: NA

CDR3aa: CARDRAESGANVLTF
CDR3nt: TGCGCCAGGGACAGGGCAGAGTCTGGGGCCAACGTCCTGACTTTC
len: 15
v_gene: TRBV10-1
j_gene: TRBJ2-6
d_gene: TRBD1
abundance: NA

CDR3aa: CASSLDGNTGDEQFF
CDR3nt: TGTGCCAGCAGCTTAGACGGGAATACTGGGGATGAGCAGTTCTTC
len: 15
v_gene: TRBV11-2
j_gene: TRBJ2-1
d_gene: NA
abundance: NA

CDR3aa: CASSLGTGFYGYTF
CDR3nt: TGTGCCAGCAGCTTAGGGACAGGTTTCTATGGCTACACCTTC
len: 14
v_gene: TRBV11-2
j_gene: TRBJ1-2
d_gene: TRBD1
abundance: few

CDR3aa: CASSLWGREQPQHF
CDR3nt: TGTGCCAGCAGCTTGTGGGGTAGGGAGCAGCCCCAGCATTTT
len: 14
v_gene: TRBV5-4
j_gene: TRBJ1-5
d_gene: NA
abundance: NA

CDR3aa: CSARETAQAFF
CDR3nt: TGCAGTGCCCGCGAGACAGCTCAAGCTTTCTTT
len: 11
v_gene: TRBV20-1
j_gene: TRBJ1-1
d_gene: NA
abundance: few

CDR3aa: CSVMALAGNEQYF
CDR3nt: TGCAGCGTGATGGCGCTAGCGGGAAATGAGCAGTACTTC
len: 13
v_gene: TRBV29-1
j_gene: TRBJ2-7
d_gene: TRBD2
abundance: few

CDR3aa: CASSARGAREDTQYF
CDR3nt: TGTGCCAGCAGCGCCCGTGGGGCTAGGGAAGATACGCAGTATTTT
len: 15
v_gene: TRBV9
j_gene: TRBJ2-3
d_gene: NA
abundance: NA

CDR3aa: CASSLAGGTSSGANVLTF
CDR3nt: TGTGCCAGCAGCTTAGCAGGGGGCACGAGCTCTGGGGCCAACGTCCTGACTTTC
len: 18
v_gene: TRBV11-2
j_gene: TRBJ2-6
d_gene: TRBD1
abundance: few

CDR3aa: CSVLGQGFAQYF
CDR3nt: TGCAGCGTCCTGGGACAGGGCTTCGCCCAGTACTTC
len: 12
v_gene: TRBV29-1
j_gene: TRBJ2-5
d_gene: TRBD1
abundance: few

CDR3aa: CASSQEYGSSYNEQFF
CDR3nt: TGCGCCAGCAGCCAAGAGTACGGGAGCTCCTACAATGAGCAGTTCTTC
len: 16
v_gene: TRBV4-3
j_gene: TRBJ2-1
d_gene: NA
abundance: NA

CDR3aa: CASSLNDRGEGAFF
CDR3nt: TGTGCCAGCAGCTTAAATGACAGGGGAGAGGGAGCTTTCTTT
len: 14
v_gene: TRBV11-2
j_gene: TRBJ1-1
d_gene: TRBD1
abundance: NA

CDR3aa: CASSREASGPYEQYF
CDR3nt: TGCGCCAGCAGCCGGGAGGCTAGCGGGCCCTACGAGCAGTACTTC
len: 15
v_gene: TRBV4-1
j_gene: TRBJ2-7
d_gene: TRBD2
abundance: NA

CDR3aa: CASSQGETNYGYTF
CDR3nt: TGCGCCAGCAGCCAAGGAGAAACTAACTATGGCTACACCTTC
len: 14
v_gene: TRBV4-1
j_gene: TRBJ1-2
d_gene: NA
abundance: NA

CDR3aa: CASRLAGSEQYF
CDR3nt: TGTGCCAGCAGACTAGCGGGATCCGAGCAGTACTTC
len: 12
v_gene: TRBV7-2
j_gene: TRBJ2-7
d_gene: TRBD2
abundance: NA

CDR3aa: CSVDVGRATGELFF
CDR3nt: TGCAGCGTCGACGTGGGCAGGGCTACCGGGGAGCTGTTTTTT
len: 14
v_gene: TRBV29-1
j_gene: TRBJ2-2
d_gene: NA
abundance: few

CDR3aa: CASSAAAYEQYF
CDR3nt: TGTGCCAGCAGTGCGGCGGCGTACGAGCAGTACTTC
len: 12
v_gene: TRBV28
j_gene: TRBJ2-7
d_gene: NA
abundance: few

CDR3aa: CASSAGDTEAFF
CDR3nt: TGTGCCAGCAGCGCGGGGGACACTGAAGCTTTCTTT
len: 12
v_gene: TRBV5-4
j_gene: TRBJ1-1
d_gene: NA
abundance: NA